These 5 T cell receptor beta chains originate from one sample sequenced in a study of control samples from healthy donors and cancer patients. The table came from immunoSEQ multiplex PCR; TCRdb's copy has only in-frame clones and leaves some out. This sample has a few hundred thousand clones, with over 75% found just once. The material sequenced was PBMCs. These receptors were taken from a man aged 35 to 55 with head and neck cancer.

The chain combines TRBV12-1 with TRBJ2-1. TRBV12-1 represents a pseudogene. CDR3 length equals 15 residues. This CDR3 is CASSFAGEFSNEQFF. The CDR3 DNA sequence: TGTGCCAGCAGCTTTGCGGGGGAGTTTTCCAATGAGCAGTTCTTC.

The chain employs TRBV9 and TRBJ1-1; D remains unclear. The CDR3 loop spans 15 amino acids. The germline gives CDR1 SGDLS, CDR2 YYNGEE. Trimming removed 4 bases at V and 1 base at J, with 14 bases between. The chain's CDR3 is CASSPIASSNTEAFF. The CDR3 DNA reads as TGTGCCAGCAGCCCAATCGCCAGCTCGAACACTGAAGCTTTCTTT.

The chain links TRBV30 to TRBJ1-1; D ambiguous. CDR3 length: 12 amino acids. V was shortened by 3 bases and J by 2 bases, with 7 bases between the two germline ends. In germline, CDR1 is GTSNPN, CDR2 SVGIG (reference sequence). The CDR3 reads CAWSLPNTEAFF. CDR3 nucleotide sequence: TGTGCCTGGAGCCTTCCAAACACTGAAGCTTTCTTT.

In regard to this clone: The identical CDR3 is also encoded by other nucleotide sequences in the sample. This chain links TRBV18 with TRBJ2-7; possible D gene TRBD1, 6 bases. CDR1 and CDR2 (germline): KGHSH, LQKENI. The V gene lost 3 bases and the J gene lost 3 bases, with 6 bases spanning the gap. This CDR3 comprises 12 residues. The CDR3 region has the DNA TGTGCCAGCTCACCGACAGGCTACGAGCAGTACTTC. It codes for CASSPTGYEQYF.

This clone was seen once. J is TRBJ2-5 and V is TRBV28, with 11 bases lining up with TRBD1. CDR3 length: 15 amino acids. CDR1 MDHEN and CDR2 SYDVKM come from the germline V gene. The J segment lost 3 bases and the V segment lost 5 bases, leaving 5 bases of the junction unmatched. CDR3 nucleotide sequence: TGTGCCAGCAGTGGACAGGGGGCGCGGGAAGAGACCCAGTACTTC. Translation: CASSGQGAREETQYF.